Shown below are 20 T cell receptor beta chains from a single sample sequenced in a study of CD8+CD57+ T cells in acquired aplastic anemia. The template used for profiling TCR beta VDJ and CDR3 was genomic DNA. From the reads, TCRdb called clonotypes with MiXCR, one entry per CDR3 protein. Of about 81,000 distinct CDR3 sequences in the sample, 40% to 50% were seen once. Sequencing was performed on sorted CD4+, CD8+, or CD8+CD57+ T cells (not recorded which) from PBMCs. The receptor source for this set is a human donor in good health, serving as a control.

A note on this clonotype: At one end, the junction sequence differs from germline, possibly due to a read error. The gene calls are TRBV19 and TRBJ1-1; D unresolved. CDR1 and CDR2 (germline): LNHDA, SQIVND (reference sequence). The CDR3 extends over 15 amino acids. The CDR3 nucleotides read TGTGCCGGTAGCTTAGCACGAGGGTTGAACACTGAAGCTTTCTTT. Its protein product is CAGSLARGLNTEAFF.

DNA for the CDR3: TGTGCCAGCAGCTGGGACGGGATAGGCTACACCTTC. Translated, it gives CASSWDGIGYTF. This sequence joins TRBV7-9 and TRBJ1-2; perhaps TRBD1 as D (5 bases). Looked up from germline, CDR1 is SEHNR and CDR2 is FQNEAQ (reference sequence). V gave up 4 bases and J gave up 8 bases, with 11 bases separating them. The CDR3 spans 12 residues.

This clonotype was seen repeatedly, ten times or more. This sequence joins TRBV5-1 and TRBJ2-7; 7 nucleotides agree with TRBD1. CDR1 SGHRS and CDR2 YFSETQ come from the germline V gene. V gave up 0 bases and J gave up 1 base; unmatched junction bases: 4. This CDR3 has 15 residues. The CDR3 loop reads CASSLGQGGSYEQYF. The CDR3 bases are TGCGCCAGCAGCTTGGGACAGGGTGGGTCCTACGAGCAGTACTTC.

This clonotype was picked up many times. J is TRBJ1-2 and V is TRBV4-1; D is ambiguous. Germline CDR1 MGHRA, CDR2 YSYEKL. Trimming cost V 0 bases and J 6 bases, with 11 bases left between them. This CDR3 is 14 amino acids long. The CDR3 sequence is CASSQDGRLNGYTF. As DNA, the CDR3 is TGCGCCAGCAGCCAAGATGGTCGGCTAAATGGCTACACCTTC.

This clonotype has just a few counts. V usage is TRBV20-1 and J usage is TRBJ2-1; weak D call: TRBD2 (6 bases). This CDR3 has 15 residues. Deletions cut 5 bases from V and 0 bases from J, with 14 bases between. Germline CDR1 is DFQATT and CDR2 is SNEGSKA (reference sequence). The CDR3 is CSAPPLASSYNEQFF. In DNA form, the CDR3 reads TGCAGTGCTCCGCCCCTAGCGAGCTCCTACAATGAGCAGTTCTTC.

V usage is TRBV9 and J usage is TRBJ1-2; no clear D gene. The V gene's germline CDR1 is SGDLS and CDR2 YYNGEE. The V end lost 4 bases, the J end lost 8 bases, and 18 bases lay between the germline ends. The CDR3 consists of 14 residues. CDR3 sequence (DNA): TGTGCCAGCAGCCCCTCAGGAGTGGAGTTGGGCTACACCTTC. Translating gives CASSPSGVELGYTF.

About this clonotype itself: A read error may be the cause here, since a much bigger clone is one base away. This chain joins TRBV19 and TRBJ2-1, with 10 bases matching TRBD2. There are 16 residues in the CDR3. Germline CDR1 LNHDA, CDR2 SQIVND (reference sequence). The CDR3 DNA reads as TGTACCAGTAGTATCAACGGACTAGCGGTGATCAATGAGCAGTTCTTC. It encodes CTSSINGLAVINEQFF.

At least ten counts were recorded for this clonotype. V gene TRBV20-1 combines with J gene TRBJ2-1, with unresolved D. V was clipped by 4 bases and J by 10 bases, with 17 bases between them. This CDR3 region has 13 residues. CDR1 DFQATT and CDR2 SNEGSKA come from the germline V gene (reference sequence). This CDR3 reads CSATPIAVGEQFF. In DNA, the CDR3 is TGCAGTGCTACCCCCATAGCTGTAGGCGAGCAGTTCTTC.

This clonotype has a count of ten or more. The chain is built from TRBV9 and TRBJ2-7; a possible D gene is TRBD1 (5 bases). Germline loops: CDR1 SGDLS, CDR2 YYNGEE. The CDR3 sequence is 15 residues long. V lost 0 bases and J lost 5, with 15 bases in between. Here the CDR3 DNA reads TGTGCCAGCAGCGTAGACGGTGCAGGGCCTAACGAGCAGTACTTC. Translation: CASSVDGAGPNEQYF.

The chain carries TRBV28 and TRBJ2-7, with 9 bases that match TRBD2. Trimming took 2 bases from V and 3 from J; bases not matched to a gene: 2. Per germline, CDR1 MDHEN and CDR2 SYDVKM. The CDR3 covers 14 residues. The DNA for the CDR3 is TGTGCCAGCAGTTTACTAGCGGGGAACTACGAGCAGTACTTC. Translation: CASSLLAGNYEQYF.

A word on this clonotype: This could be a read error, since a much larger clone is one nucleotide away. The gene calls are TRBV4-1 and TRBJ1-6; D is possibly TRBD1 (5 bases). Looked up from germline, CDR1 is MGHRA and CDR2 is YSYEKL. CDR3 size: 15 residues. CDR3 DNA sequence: TGCGCCCGCAGCCAAGATGAGTGGGGGGTTTCACCCCTCCACTTT. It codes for CARSQDEWGVSPLHF.

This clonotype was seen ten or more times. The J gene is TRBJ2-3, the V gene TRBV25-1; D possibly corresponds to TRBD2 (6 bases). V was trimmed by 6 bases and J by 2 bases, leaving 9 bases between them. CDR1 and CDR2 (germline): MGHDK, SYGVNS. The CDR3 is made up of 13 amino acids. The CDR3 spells CASRGGHTDTQYF. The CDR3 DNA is TGTGCCAGCAGGGGGGGTCACACAGATACGCAGTATTTT. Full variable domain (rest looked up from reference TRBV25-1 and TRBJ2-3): EADIYQTPRYLVIGTGKKITLECSQTMGHDKMYWYQQDPGMELHLIHYSYGVNSTEKGDLSSESTVSRIRTEHFPLTLESARPSHTSQYLCASRGGHTDTQYFGPGTRLTVL.

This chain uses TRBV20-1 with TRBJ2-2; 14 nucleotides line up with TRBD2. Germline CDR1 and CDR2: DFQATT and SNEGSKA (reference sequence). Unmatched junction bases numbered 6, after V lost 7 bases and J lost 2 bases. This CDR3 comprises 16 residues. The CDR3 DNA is TGCAGTGTTCCCGGGACTAGCGGGAGAAACACCGGGGAGCTGTTTTTT. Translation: CSVPGTSGRNTGELFF.

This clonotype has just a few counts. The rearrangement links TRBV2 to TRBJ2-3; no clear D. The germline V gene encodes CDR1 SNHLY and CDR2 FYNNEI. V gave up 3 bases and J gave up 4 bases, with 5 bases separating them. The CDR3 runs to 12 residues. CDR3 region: CASSDPADTQYF. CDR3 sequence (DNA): TGTGCCAGCAGTGATCCAGCAGATACGCAGTATTTT.

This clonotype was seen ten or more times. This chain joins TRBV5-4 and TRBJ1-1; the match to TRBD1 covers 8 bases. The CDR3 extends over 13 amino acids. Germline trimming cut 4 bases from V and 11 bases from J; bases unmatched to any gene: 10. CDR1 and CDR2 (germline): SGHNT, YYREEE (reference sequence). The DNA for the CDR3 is TGTGCCAGCAGCCCAGCAGGACAGGGACGCGCTTTCTTT. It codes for CASSPAGQGRAFF.

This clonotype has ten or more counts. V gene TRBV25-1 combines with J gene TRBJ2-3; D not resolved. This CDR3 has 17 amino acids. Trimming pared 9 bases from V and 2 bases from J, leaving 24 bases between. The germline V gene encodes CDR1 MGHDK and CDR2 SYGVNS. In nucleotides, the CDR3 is TGTGCCAGTACTCACACCCGGCCGGCAGGCTCCACAGATACGCAGTATTTT. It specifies CASTHTRPAGSTDTQYF.

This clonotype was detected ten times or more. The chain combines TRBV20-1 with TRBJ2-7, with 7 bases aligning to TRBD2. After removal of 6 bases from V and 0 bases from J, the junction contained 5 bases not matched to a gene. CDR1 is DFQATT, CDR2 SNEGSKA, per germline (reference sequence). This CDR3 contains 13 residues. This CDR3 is CSAPGGSSYEQYF. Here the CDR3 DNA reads TGCAGTGCCCCCGGGGGGAGCTCCTACGAGCAGTACTTC.

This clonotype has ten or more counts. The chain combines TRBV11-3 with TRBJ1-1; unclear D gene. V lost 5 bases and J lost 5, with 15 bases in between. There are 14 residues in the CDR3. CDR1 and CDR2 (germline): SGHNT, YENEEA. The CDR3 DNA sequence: TGTGCCAGCAGCCCCCGAGTCGGTGGAACTGAAGCTTTCTTT. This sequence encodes CASSPRVGGTEAFF.

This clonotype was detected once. The CDR3 DNA reads as TGTGCCACCAGCAGAGATCAGTCTAACGGGGAGGGCTACACCTTC. Translated: CATSRDQSNGEGYTF. V and J are TRBV15 and TRBJ1-2, with D uncertain. Germline V gives CDR1 LNHNV, CDR2 YYDKDF (reference sequence). The CDR3 has 15 amino acids. Trimming took 0 bases from V and 8 from J, leaving 16 bases between them.

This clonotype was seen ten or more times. CDR3 in DNA: TGTGCCAGCAGTGACCTTGCGGGACAGTACCAAGAGACCCAGTACTTC. Protein product: CASSDLAGQYQETQYF. The genes are TRBV6-1 and TRBJ2-5, with a weak D call TRBD1 (7 bases). V shed 3 bases and J shed 0 bases, with 14 bases lying between them. CDR3 length equals 16 residues. The germline gives CDR1 MNHNS, CDR2 SASEGT.